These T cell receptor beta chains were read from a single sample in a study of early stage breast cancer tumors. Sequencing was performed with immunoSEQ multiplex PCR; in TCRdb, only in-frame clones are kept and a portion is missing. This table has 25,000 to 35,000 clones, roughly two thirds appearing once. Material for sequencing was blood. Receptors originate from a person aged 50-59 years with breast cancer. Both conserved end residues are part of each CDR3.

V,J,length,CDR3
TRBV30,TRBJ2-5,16,CAWSRGLAGGLETQYF
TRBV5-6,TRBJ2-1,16,CASSRVAGGTYNEQFF
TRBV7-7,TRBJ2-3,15,CASSLGQLNTDTQYF
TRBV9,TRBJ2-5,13,CASSVAEGETQYF
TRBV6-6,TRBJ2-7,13,CASTERAFYEQYF
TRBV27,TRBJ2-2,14,CASSLTANTGELFF
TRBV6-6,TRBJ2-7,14,CASSYRTSSYEQYF
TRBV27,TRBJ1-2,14,CASSMTTANYGYTF
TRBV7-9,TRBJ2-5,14,CASSPRGGRETQYF
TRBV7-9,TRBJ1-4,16,CASSLDGSSTNEKLFF
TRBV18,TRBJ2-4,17,CASSPVSNLGAKNIQYF
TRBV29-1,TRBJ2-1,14,CSVVLVDSYNEQFF
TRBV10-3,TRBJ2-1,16,CAARASGDQSYNEQFF
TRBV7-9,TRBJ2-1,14,CASSLGGGSNEQFF
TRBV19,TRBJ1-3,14,CASSINISGNTIYF
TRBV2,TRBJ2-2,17,CASSQTSGRLNTGELFF
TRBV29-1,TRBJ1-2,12,CSVLTDNYGYTF
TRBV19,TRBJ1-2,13,CASSTKGTKGYTF
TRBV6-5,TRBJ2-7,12,CASSDSSYEQYF
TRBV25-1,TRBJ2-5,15,CASSDPTGPQETQYF
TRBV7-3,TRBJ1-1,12,CASSLGGPEAFF
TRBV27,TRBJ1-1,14,CASSSSLQDTEAFF
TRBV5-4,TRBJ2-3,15,CASSSGQGGTDTQYF
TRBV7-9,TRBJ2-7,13,CASSSAWNYEQYF
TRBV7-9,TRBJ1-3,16,CASSLSTGARGNTIYF
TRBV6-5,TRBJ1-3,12,CASWSSGNTIYF
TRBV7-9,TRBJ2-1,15,CASSLRDSPYNEQFF
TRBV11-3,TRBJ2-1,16,CASSIGGLAEYNEQFF
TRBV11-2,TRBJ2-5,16,CASSLGLKLVQETQYF